This T cell receptor beta chain was sequenced during a study of blood T cell repertoires in COVID-19. At the level of the study: Sites across the United States, Italy and Spain contributed samples from acute and convalescent COVID-19.

Assay used: immunoSEQ multiplex PCR; TCRdb lists only in-frame clones, some missing. The sample holds 150,000 to 200,000 clones, about 90% seen once. Trimming at V came to 5 bases and at J to 7 bases, leaving 7 bases not matched to a gene. The length of the CDR3 is 13 residues. Germline values: CDR1 SGHNT, CDR2 YYREEE (reference sequence). Seattle's enrolled individuals joined amid active infection and were then monitored longitudinally. Sequenced sample: peripheral blood. This sequence joins TRBV5-4 and TRBJ1-2, with 8 positions matching TRBD1. The sequence came from a young man with COVID-19, enrolled during active disease. CDR3 sequence reads: CASSPQGVPGYTF. The CDR3 DNA sequence: TGTGCCAGCAGTCCACAGGGGGTGCCTGGCTACACCTTC.